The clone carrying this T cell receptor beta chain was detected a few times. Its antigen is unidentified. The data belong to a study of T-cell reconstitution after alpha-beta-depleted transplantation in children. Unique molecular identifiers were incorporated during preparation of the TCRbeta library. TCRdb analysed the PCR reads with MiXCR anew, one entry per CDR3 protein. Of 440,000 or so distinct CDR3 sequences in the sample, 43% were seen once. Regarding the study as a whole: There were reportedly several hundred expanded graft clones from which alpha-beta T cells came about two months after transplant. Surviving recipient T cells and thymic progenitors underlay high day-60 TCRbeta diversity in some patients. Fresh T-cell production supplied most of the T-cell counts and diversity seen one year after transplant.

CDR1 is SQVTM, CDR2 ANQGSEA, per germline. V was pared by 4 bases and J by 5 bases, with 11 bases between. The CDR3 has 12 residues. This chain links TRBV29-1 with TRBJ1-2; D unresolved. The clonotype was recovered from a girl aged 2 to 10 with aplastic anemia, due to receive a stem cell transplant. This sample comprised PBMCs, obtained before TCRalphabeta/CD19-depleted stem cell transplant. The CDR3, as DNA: TGCAGCGTTGGAGATAGTGGGTATGGCTACACCTTC. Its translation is CSVGDSGYGYTF.